These 23 T cell receptor beta chains came from one sample sequenced in a study of T cells after yellow fever vaccination. TCRdb re-called the 5' RACE reads with MiXCR, one entry per CDR3 protein. The sample consists of 230,000 or so distinct CDR3 sequences, approximately 6.3% of them appearing once. Specimen: CD4+ T cells sorted from PBMCs, collected on the day of the yellow fever booster vaccination. The receptor set was obtained from a man under 40 who received the YFV17D yellow fever vaccine.

This clonotype was counted at least ten times. The chain employs TRBV6-2 or TRBV6-3 and TRBJ2-1; no definite D call. The CDR3 contains 14 residues. CDR1 MNHEY and CDR2 SVGEGT come from the germline V gene. Trimming removed 8 bases from V and 0 bases from J, with 11 bases in between. As DNA, the CDR3 is TGTGCCAGCGAACAGACTCCCTCCTACAATGAGCAGTTCTTC. It translates to CASEQTPSYNEQFF.

This clonotype showed up just a few times. The chain carries TRBV4-3 and TRBJ1-2; 8 nucleotides match TRBD1. Germline lookup yields CDR1 LGHNA and CDR2 YSLEER. This CDR3 comprises 14 residues. V lost 6 bases and J lost 3; bases outside the gene matches: 6. The DNA for the CDR3 is TGCGCCAGCAGTCGGGACAGGATATACTATGGCTACACCTTC. This gives the protein CASSRDRIYYGYTF.

In its sample, this clonotype was seen many times. V usage is TRBV29-1 and J usage is TRBJ2-1; 7 bases line up with TRBD1. The CDR3 loop spans 13 amino acids. Germline V CDR1 and CDR2: SQVTM, ANQGSEA. Trimming at V came to 4 bases and at J to 1 base, leaving 1 base not matched to a gene. The CDR3: CSVGDSSYNEQFF. For the CDR3, the DNA is TGCAGCGTTGGGGACAGTTCCTACAATGAGCAGTTCTTC.

This clonotype was seen at least ten times. The V and J genes are TRBV29-1 and TRBJ1-2; 8 bases line up with TRBD1. This CDR3 has 13 amino acids. The V segment lost 4 bases and the J segment 4 bases; nucleotides outside the gene matches: 5. CDR1 is SQVTM, CDR2 ANQGSEA, per germline. The CDR3 sequence is CSVGGTGTYGYTF. The CDR3, as DNA: TGCAGCGTTGGTGGGACAGGAACCTATGGCTACACCTTC.

This clonotype showed up many times. The gene calls are TRBV2 and TRBJ2-7, with 10 nucleotides matching TRBD2. This CDR3 has 17 residues. V trimming: 8 bases; J trimming: 0 bases; junction bases outside the gene matches: 13. Germline assignment: CDR1 SNHLY and CDR2 FYNNEI. Written as DNA, the CDR3 is TGTGCCAGCCTTCCTAGCGGGAGTCCCAGGAGCTCCTACGAGCAGTACTTC. It is translated as CASLPSGSPRSSYEQYF.

V is TRBV3-1 and J is TRBJ2-5; no reliable D call. There are 14 residues in the CDR3. Germline V gene sequence: CDR1 LGHDT, CDR2 YNNKEL (reference sequence). Trimming shortened V by 3 bases and J by 1 base, and 9 bases separated the two germline ends. The CDR3 DNA reads as TGTGCCAGCAGCCATAGTCAGACCCAAGAGACCCAGTACTTC. Translated, it gives CASSHSQTQETQYF.

The genes are TRBV7-2 and TRBJ2-2, with D perhaps TRBD2 (6 bases). Germline-derived CDR1 and CDR2 are SGHTA and FQGNSA. CDR3 length: 16 amino acids. Trimming cost V 1 base and J 1 base, with 10 bases left between them. The CDR3 spells CASSLGGGMNTGELFF. The CDR3 nucleotides read TGTGCCAGCAGCTTAGGTGGCGGGATGAACACCGGGGAGCTGTTTTTT.

There are a few counts of this clonotype. The chain carries TRBV11-2 and TRBJ2-3; D is undetermined. Per germline, CDR1 SGHAT and CDR2 FQNNGV. This CDR3 is 13 amino acids long. V lost 6 bases, J lost 3 bases, and 10 bases lay in between. CDR3 sequence (DNA): TGTGCCAGCAGTCCATTCCCGACAGATACGCAGTATTTT. This translates into CASSPFPTDTQYF.

The rearrangement uses TRBV29-1 and TRBJ2-7, with D maybe TRBD2 (6 bases). Germline V CDR1 and CDR2: SQVTM, ANQGSEA. The CDR3 loop spans 13 amino acids. V lost 6 bases and J 1 base, leaving 13 bases between the germline ends. For the CDR3, the DNA is TGCAGCGTCGCCCTCGGAGGGTCCTACGAGCAGTACTTC. It codes for CSVALGGSYEQYF.

Comments on this clonotype: A single base separates this from a much larger clone, so it may be a read error. The rearrangement links TRBV12-3 or TRBV12-4 to TRBJ2-2, with TRBD1 as a possible D gene (6 bases). This CDR3 contains 16 residues. The CDR3 spells CVSSFFSGANTGELFF. Written as DNA, the CDR3 is TGTGTCAGCAGTTTTTTTTCAGGGGCGAACACCGGGGAGCTGTTTTTT.

This clonotype was seen a few times. V gene TRBV20-1 combines with J gene TRBJ1-2; TRBD1 matches 8 bases. V lost 5 bases, J lost 5 bases, and 7 bases stayed unmatched. This CDR3 region has 13 residues. Looked up from germline, CDR1 is DFQATT and CDR2 is SNEGSKA (reference sequence). CDR3 DNA: TGCAGTGCTCCAGGACAGGGTATATATGGCTACACCTTC. The encoded protein is CSAPGQGIYGYTF.

V is TRBV7-2 and J is TRBJ2-3, with 13 bases that match TRBD2. Unmatched junction bases numbered 13, after V lost 6 bases and J lost 4 bases. Germline V gene lookup returns CDR1 SGHTA and CDR2 FQGNSA. The CDR3 runs 18 residues. The CDR3 sequence is CASSPGLAGDISADTQYF. The CDR3 DNA sequence: TGTGCCAGCAGTCCCGGACTAGCGGGAGACATATCCGCAGATACGCAGTATTTT.

The chain combines TRBV28 with TRBJ2-7; TRBD1 is a possible D gene (5 bases). CDR1 is MDHEN and CDR2 is SYDVKM in the germline V gene. The CDR3 length is 13 residues. V was pared by 6 bases and J by 3 bases, with 12 bases between. The CDR3 sequence is CASSPTGYYEQYF. The DNA of the CDR3 is TGTGCCAGCAGCCCCACAGGTTACTACGAGCAGTACTTC.

This clonotype has a count of ten or more. V gene TRBV28 combines with J gene TRBJ2-1; D call uncertain. Germline V gene lookup returns CDR1 MDHEN and CDR2 SYDVKM. V gave up 7 bases and J gave up 0 bases, with 16 bases separating them. The CDR3 contains 16 residues. CDR3: CASTVPKEGSYNEQFF. Written as DNA, the CDR3 is TGTGCCAGCACCGTTCCGAAGGAAGGCTCCTACAATGAGCAGTTCTTC.

This clonotype has just a few counts. The V and J genes are TRBV6-2 or TRBV6-3 and TRBJ2-2; perhaps TRBD1 as D (6 bases). The CDR3 sequence is 15 residues long. Germline values: CDR1 MNHEY, CDR2 SVGEGT. Trimming stripped 2 bases from V and 2 bases from J, with 9 bases between. The CDR3 region has the DNA TGTGCCAGCAGTTACAGGACAGCCAACACCGGGGAGCTGTTTTTT. Translating gives CASSYRTANTGELFF.

This clonotype has only a few counts. The chain uses TRBV10-3 and TRBJ2-5; D unclear. The CDR3 loop spans 14 amino acids. CDR1 is ENHRY and CDR2 is SYGVKD in the germline V gene. The V end lost 7 bases, the J end lost 5 bases, and 17 bases lay between the germline ends. The CDR3 is CAITQAWGSETQYF. CDR3 coding DNA: TGTGCCATCACCCAAGCTTGGGGATCGGAGACCCAGTACTTC.

This clonotype was seen many times. The chain employs TRBV20-1 and TRBJ2-7; D is undetermined. Trimming cost V 3 bases and J 5 bases, with 8 bases left between them. Germline lookup yields CDR1 DFQATT and CDR2 SNEGSKA (reference sequence). The CDR3 loop spans 11 amino acids. The DNA for the CDR3 is TGCAGTGCTAGTCAGGCGGACGAGCAGTACTTC. It is translated as CSASQADEQYF.

Details on this clonotype: A much larger clone differs from this one at a single base, so this may be a read error. The chain carries TRBV19 and TRBJ2-1; no definite D call. V lost 0 bases to trimming and J lost 9 bases, with 12 bases between them. Germline V gives CDR1 LNHDA, CDR2 SQIVND (reference sequence). CDR3 length: 14 amino acids. The CDR3 loop reads CASSIENRDGEQFF. CDR3 sequence (DNA): TGTGCCAGTAGTATAGAGAATAGGGATGGTGAGCAGTTCTTC.

The rearrangement links TRBV6-2 or TRBV6-3 to TRBJ2-1; 9 positions agree with TRBD2. The CDR3 has 16 residues. Germline trimming cut 2 bases from V and 8 bases from J; bases unmatched to any gene: 10. Germline V gives CDR1 MNHEY, CDR2 SVGEGT. CDR3 nucleotide sequence: TGTGCCAGCAGTTACGGGCCTAGCGGGGACGGGGATGAGCAGTTCTTC. It codes for CASSYGPSGDGDEQFF.

The gene calls are TRBV6-5 and TRBJ2-3; D tentatively fits TRBD1 or TRBD2 (5 bases each). V was trimmed by 0 bases and J by 14 bases, leaving 21 bases between them. Germline CDR1 reads MNHEY; CDR2 reads SVGAGI. This CDR3 is 15 amino acids long. The CDR3 spells CASSYSSGTAYSGYF. The CDR3 bases are TGTGCCAGCAGTTACTCCTCCGGGACCGCATACTCGGGGTATTTT.

This clonotype was seen more than once but under ten times. The J gene is TRBJ2-3, the V gene TRBV27; the match to TRBD1 covers 11 bases. J gave up 4 bases and V 5 bases, and 5 bases lay outside the gene matches. CDR3 length: 15 amino acids. Looked up from germline, CDR1 is MNHEY and CDR2 is SMNVEV (reference sequence). CDR3 region: CASSPWTGGPDTQYF. In nucleotides, the CDR3 is TGTGCCAGCAGTCCTTGGACAGGGGGCCCAGATACGCAGTATTTT.

The sample holds many counts of this clonotype. The gene calls are TRBV7-2 and TRBJ2-1; D might be TRBD2 (5 bases). Trimming removed 5 bases from V and 2 bases from J, with 13 bases in between. This CDR3 has 15 amino acids. Germline values: CDR1 SGHTA, CDR2 FQGNSA. CDR3 in DNA: TGTGCCAGCAGCATTGGCGCTAGCCCCTACAATGAGCAGTTCTTC. Translated: CASSIGASPYNEQFF. The complete variable domain, with remaining parts taken from reference TRBV7-2 and TRBJ2-1, reads GAGVSQSPSNKVTEKGKDVELRCDPISGHTALYWYRQSLGQGLEFLIYFQGNSAPDKSGLPSDRFSAERTGGSVSTLTIQRTQQEDSAVYLCASSIGASPYNEQFFGPGTRLTVL.

The chain joins TRBV20-1 to TRBJ2-7; 7 bases are a match to TRBD2. CDR1 is DFQATT and CDR2 is SNEGSKA in the germline V gene (reference sequence). V was pared by 6 bases and J by 6 bases, with 8 bases of the junction left unmatched. This CDR3 has 12 residues. The CDR3 here is CSAGRTRGEQYF. Written as DNA, the CDR3 is TGCAGTGCAGGCAGGACTAGAGGCGAGCAGTACTTC.